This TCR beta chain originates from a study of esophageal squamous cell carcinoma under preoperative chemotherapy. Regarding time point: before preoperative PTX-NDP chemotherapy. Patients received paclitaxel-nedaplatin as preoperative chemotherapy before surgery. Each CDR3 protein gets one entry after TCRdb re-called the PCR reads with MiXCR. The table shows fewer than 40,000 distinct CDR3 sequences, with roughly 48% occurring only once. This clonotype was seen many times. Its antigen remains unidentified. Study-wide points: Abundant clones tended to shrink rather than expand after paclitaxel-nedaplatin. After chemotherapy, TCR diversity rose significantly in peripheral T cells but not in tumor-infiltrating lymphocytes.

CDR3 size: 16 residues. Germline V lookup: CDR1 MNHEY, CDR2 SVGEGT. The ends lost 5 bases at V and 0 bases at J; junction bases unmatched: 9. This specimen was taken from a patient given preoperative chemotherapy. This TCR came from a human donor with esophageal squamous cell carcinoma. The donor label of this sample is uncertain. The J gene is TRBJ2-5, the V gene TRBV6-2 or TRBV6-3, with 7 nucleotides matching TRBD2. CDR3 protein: CASSPPTSSNQETQYF. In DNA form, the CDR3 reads TGTGCCAGCAGTCCACCGACTAGCAGCAACCAAGAGACCCAGTACTTC.